Sequencing of this T cell receptor beta chain was carried out in a study of cytomegalovirus exposure and HLA in healthy donors. Findings and limits, study-wide: Subsequent analysis showed first-cohort TCR clusters tending to co-occur in 95 to 150 validation repertoires. It was reportedly the case that the classifier diagnosed cytomegalovirus status with high specificity and sensitivity. Despite most TCR sequences being rare, some public TCRs occurred in many donors. TCR beta chains numbering about 160 were designated cytomegalovirus-associated.

Libraries were prepared by immunoSEQ multiplex PCR; TCRdb keeps only in-frame clonotypes and omits some of them. Altogether 150,000 or so clones are present, 70% to 90% being singletons, with the ten largest covering around 20%. Per the germline V gene, CDR1 is SGHDT and CDR2 is YYEEEE. Trimming pared 6 bases from V and 9 bases from J, leaving 16 bases between. This CDR3 is built from 13 residues. About this clone: Its matching antigen is unknown.

The V gene is TRBV5-6, the J gene TRBJ2-1; the D gene is possibly TRBD2 (5 bases). The specimen sequenced was PBMCs. This TCR came from a man aged 18 to 29 in good health and CMV-seropositive. CDR3 DNA sequence: TGTGCCAGCAATCTTGAGGGTGTGGGTGAGCAGTTCTTC. This translates into CASNLEGVGEQFF.